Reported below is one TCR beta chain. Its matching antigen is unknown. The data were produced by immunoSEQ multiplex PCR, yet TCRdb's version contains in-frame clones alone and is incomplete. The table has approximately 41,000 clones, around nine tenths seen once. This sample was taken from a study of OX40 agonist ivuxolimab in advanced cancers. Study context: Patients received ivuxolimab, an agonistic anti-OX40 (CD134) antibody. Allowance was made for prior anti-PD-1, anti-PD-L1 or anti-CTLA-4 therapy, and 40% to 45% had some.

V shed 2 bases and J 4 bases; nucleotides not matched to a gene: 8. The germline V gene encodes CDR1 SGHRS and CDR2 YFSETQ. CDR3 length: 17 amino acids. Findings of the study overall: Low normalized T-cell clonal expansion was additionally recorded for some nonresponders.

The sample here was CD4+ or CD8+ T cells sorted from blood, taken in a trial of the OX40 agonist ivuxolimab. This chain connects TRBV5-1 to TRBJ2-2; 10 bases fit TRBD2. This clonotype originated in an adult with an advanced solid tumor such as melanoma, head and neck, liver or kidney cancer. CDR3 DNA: TGCGCCAGCAGCTTCGCTCAGGGACTAGCGAGCACCGGGGAGCTGTTTTTT. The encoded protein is CASSFAQGLASTGELFF.